A selection of T cell receptor beta chains follows, all from one sample in a study of CD8+CD57+ T cells in acquired aplastic anemia. TCRdb reanalysed the reads using MiXCR and keeps one entry per CDR3 protein. The sample carries more than 150,000 distinct CDR3 sequences, about 50% recorded once. The specimen was sorted CD4+, CD8+, or CD8+CD57+ T cells (not recorded which) from PBMCs. The origin of the receptors is a human donor with aplastic anemia. The CDR3 runs from the conserved cysteine through the conserved F or W. A D gene is named only where the DNA matches it firmly. Only some rows state a clone size, as once, few, many or a class for expanded clones.

V	size	D	J	CDR3	DNA
TRBV19	-	TRBD1	TRBJ1-6	CASRRGTGGNSPLHF	TGTGCCAGTAGGAGAGGGACAGGGGGGAATTCACCCCTCCACTTT
TRBV28	few	TRBD2	TRBJ2-1	CASSLLASGANEQFF	TGTGCCAGCAGTTTGTTGGCTAGCGGGGCCAATGAGCAGTTCTTC
TRBV4-2	few	TRBD1	TRBJ1-3	CASSQTGQGVTGNTIYF	TGTGCCAGCAGCCAAACGGGACAGGGGGTTACTGGAAACACCATATATTTT
TRBV10-2	few	-	TRBJ1-3	CASSGSGRTSPSGNTIYF	TGCGCCAGCAGTGGGTCCGGACGGACTTCGCCCTCTGGAAACACCATATATTTT
TRBV24-1	-	-	TRBJ1-2	CATSDSNRDANGYTF	TGTGCCACCAGTGATTCCAACAGGGACGCTAACGGCTACACCTTC
TRBV6-1	many	-	TRBJ1-6	CASVERPGTPLHF	TGTGCCAGCGTCGAGAGGCCTGGGACACCCCTCCACTTT
TRBV10-3	few	TRBD1	TRBJ1-6	CASSYGGQTSSYNSPLHF	TGTGCCAGCAGTTACGGGGGACAGACAAGCTCCTATAATTCACCCCTCCACTTT
TRBV19	-	TRBD1	TRBJ2-3	CASSIDRGAQYF	TGTGCCAGTAGTATCGACAGGGGGGCGCAGTATTTT
TRBV10-3	few	TRBD1	TRBJ1-6	CAILEQGARNSPLHF	TGTGCCATCTTGGAGCAGGGGGCCCGAAATTCACCCCTCCACTTT
TRBV20-1	-	-	TRBJ2-7	CSASLRDYEQYF	TGCAGTGCTAGTCTCCGGGACTACGAGCAGTACTTC
TRBV15	-	-	TRBJ2-7	CATSRAGHGDYEQYF	TGTGCCACCAGCAGAGCGGGACATGGAGACTACGAGCAGTACTTC
TRBV2	once	-	TRBJ1-2	CASSEGRYGYTF	TGTGCCAGCAGTGAAGGAAGGTATGGCTACACCTTC
TRBV5-6	many	-	TRBJ2-3	CASNYLGGATQYF	TGTGCCAGCAATTACCTCGGAGGCGCTACGCAGTATTTT
TRBV10-2	-	-	TRBJ1-1	CATISGAGVNTEAFF	TGTGCCACCATCTCAGGGGCAGGGGTGAACACTGAAGCTTTCTTT
TRBV10-1	many	TRBD2	TRBJ2-4	CASWTRCNIQYF	TGCGCCAGCTGGACTAGATGTAACATTCAGTACTTC
TRBV15	-	-	TRBJ2-7	CATSSRASYEQYF	TGTGCCACCAGCAGCAGGGCAAGCTACGAGCAGTACTTC
TRBV6-6	many	-	TRBJ2-1	CASSYSNGVNEQFF	TGTGCCAGCAGTTACTCGAACGGGGTCAATGAGCAGTTCTTC
TRBV30	many	-	TRBJ2-7	CALLTHVSYEQYF	TGTGCCCTATTGACCCATGTCTCCTACGAGCAGTACTTC
TRBV12-3/TRBV12-4	-	-	TRBJ1-5	CASTPSGNHQPQHF	TGTGCCAGCACACCCAGCGGTAACCATCAGCCCCAGCATTTT
TRBV12-3/TRBV12-4	many	-	TRBJ1-2	CASSFGRGNYGYTF	TGTGCCAGCAGTTTCGGCAGGGGAAACTATGGCTACACCTTC
TRBV19	many	-	TRBJ2-7	CATRPGPNYYEQYF	TGTGCCACCCGGCCGGGACCGAATTACTACGAGCAGTACTTC